The table lists the clone carrying this T cell receptor beta chain with a few counts. Antigen: not known. These donors, healthy bone marrow donors, were studied. This sample was included in a study of cytomegalovirus exposure and HLA in healthy donors. The germline CDR1 and CDR2 sequences are LGHNA and YSLEER. Trimming shortened V by 4 bases and J by 2 bases, and 12 bases separated the two germline ends. The CDR3 runs 14 residues. It was with 60 Vbeta and 13 Jbeta primers that the PCR ran. The protocol was immunoSEQ multiplex PCR, while the TCRdb copy is restricted to in-frame clones and leaves out a portion. The sample gives 150,000 to 200,000 clones, about four fifths of which show up once; about 1.8% is in the top ten. Overall study results and limits: Later analysis indicated greater clonal expansion among HLA-associated TCR beta chains than among equally common other chains. In an earlier analysis, most TCR beta V segments were productive about 87% or about 30% of the time. Per published accounts, TCR beta sequences correctly predicted the HLA-A and HLA-B alleles of most subjects.

The gene calls are TRBV4-3 and TRBJ2-7; D is possibly TRBD2 (5 bases). The receptor's source is a man aged 18-30 years in good health and CMV-seronegative. The sequenced material came from PBMCs. In DNA, the CDR3 is TGCGCCAGCAGCCTCCTAACCGGGACCTACGAGCAGTACTTC. This encodes CASSLLTGTYEQYF.